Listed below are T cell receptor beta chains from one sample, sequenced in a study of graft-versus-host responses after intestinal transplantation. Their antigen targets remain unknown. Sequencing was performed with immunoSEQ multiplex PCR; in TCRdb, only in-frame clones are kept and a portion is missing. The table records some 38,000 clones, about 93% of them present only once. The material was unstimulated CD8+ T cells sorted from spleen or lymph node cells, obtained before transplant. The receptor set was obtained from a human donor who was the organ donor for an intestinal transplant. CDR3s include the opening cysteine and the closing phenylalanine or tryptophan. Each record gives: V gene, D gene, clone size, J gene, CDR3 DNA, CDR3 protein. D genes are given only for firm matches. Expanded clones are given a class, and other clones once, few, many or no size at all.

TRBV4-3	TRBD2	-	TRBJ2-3	TGCGCCAGCAGCCAAGATCAGACTAGCGGGAGCGGGAAAACAGATACGCAGTATTTT	CASSQDQTSGSGKTDTQYF
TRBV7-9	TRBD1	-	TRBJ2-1	TGTGCCAGCCAAAGACAGGGGGCCTACAATGAGCAGTTCTTC	CASQRQGAYNEQFF
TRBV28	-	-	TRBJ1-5	TGTGCCAGCAGTTTACGGCAGGCTTATCAGCCCCAGCATTTT	CASSLRQAYQPQHF
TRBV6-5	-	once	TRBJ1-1	TGTGCCAGCAGTTATGCAGCCGGGACCTTGAGCACTGAAGCTTTCTTT	CASSYAAGTLSTEAFF
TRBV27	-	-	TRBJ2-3	TGTGCCAGCAGTAGCGCGGGACTGCGCACAGATACGCAGTATTTT	CASSSAGLRTDTQYF
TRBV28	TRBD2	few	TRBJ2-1	TGTGCCAGCATTAGCGGGAGGGGGGCCTACAATGAGCAGTTCTTC	CASISGRGAYNEQFF
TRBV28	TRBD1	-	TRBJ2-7	TGTGCCAGCAGTTTATCCCTCCGGGACAGGACTCCCTACGAGCAGTACTTC	CASSLSLRDRTPYEQYF
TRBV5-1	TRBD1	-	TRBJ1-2	TGCGCCAGCAGCTTTGGGACAGGGAACTATGGCTACACCTTC	CASSFGTGNYGYTF
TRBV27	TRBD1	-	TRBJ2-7	TGTGCCAGCAGCTCGCAGGCGAGGGGGCTACACGAGCAGTACTTC	CASSSQARGLHEQYF
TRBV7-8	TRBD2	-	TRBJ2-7	TGTGCCAGCAGCTTAGGTACTAGCGGGAGTGATGGATCCTACGAGCAGTACTTC	CASSLGTSGSDGSYEQYF
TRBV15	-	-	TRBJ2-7	TGTGCCACCAGCAGAGGAGAGGACTACGAGCAGTACTTC	CATSRGEDYEQYF
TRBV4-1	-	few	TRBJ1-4	TGCGCCAGCAGCCAAGGGTCAGGGCTAGGGGAAAAACTGTTTTTT	CASSQGSGLGEKLFF
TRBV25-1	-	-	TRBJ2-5	TGTGCCAGCAGTGAGACTAACAGGGCCGGGGAGACCCAGTACTTC	CASSETNRAGETQYF
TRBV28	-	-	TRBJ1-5	TGTGCCAGCAGTTCCCCCTCCCTTCCCCAGCATTTT	CASSSPSLPQHF
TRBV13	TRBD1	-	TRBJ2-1	TGTGCCAGCAGCTTAAGGGACAGCCCCAATGAGCAGTTCTTC	CASSLRDSPNEQFF
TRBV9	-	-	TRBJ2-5	TGTGCCAGCAGCGTAGACGATTTGGTTCCCTTTTTGGGGCAAGAGACCCAGTACTTC	CASSVDDLVPFLGQETQYF
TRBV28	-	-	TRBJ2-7	TGTGCCAGCAGTTTCCGACCCTACGAGCAGTACTTC	CASSFRPYEQYF
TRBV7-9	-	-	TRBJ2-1	TGTGCCAGCAGCTTGGGACTGAATGAGCAGTTCTTC	CASSLGLNEQFF
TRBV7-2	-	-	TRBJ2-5	TGTGCCAGCAGCTTAGTGGCCGGGACGGCGCAAGAGACCCAGTACTTC	CASSLVAGTAQETQYF
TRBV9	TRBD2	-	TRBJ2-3	TGTGCCAGCAGCGTAGAAGAAGCGGGGGGCACAGATACGCAGTATTTT	CASSVEEAGGTDTQYF
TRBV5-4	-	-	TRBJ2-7	TGTGCCAGCAGCGCAGCGGACTCCTACGAGCAGTACTTC	CASSAADSYEQYF
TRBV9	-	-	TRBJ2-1	TGTGCCAGCAGCTCCCCATTGGGGGGTAAGGACTCCTCCTACAATGAGCAGTTCTTC	CASSSPLGGKDSSYNEQFF
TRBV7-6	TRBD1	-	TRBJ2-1	TGTGCCAGCAGCTTACGTACAGGGGTCCTCTCCTACAATGAGCAGTTCTTC	CASSLRTGVLSYNEQFF
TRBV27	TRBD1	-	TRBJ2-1	TGTGCCAGCAGTTTATCAGCCAGGGGGTTGCTTTACAATGAGCAGTTCTTC	CASSLSARGLLYNEQFF
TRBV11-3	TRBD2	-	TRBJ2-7	TGTGCCAGCAGCCCGACCGGGACTAGCGGATGGGACGAGCAGTACTTC	CASSPTGTSGWDEQYF
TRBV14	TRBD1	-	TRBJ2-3	TGTGCCAGCAGCCAATTGACAGGGATCACAGATACGCAGTATTTT	CASSQLTGITDTQYF
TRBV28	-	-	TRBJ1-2	TGTGCCAGCAGGCCCGGGACTAACTATGGCTACACCTTC	CASRPGTNYGYTF
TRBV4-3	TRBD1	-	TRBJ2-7	TGCGCCAGCAGCCAAGGGGACAGGGGCTCCTACGAGCAGTACTTC	CASSQGDRGSYEQYF
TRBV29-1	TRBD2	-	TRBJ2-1	TGCAGCGTCATCACCTTCCAACTTCAAGCGGGAGGGCCGAGATGGGGCGACAATGAGCAGTTCTTC	CSVITFQLQAGGPRWGDNEQFF
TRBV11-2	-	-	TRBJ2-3	TGTGCCAGCAGCCTCCGTGCGGCGGGACCCCCAGATACGCAGTATTTT	CASSLRAAGPPDTQYF
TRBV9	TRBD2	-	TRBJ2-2	TGTGCCAGCAGCGTAGCAAGCGGGAGAGGGGGCGGGGAGCTGTTTTTT	CASSVASGRGGGELFF
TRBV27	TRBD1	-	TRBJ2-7	TGTGCCAGCAGTTTGCGGACAGGGGGCTATTACGAGCAGTACTTC	CASSLRTGGYYEQYF
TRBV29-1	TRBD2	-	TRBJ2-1	TGCAGCGCGGGACTAGGAGGGATTGGCAATGAGCAGTTCTTC	CSAGLGGIGNEQFF
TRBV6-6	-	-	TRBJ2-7	TGTGCCAGCGTTTCGTACTCCTACGAGCAGTACTTC	CASVSYSYEQYF
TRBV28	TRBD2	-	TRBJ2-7	TGTGCCAGCACCTTAATAGCGGGAGGGCCCTTCTACGAGCAGTACTTC	CASTLIAGGPFYEQYF
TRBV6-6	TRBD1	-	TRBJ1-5	TGTGCCAGCAGTGTGGGACAGGGAAGCAATCAGCCCCAGCATTTT	CASSVGQGSNQPQHF
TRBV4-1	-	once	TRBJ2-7	TGCGCCAGCAGCCAGGGTAGAGGGACCTACGAGCAGTACTTC	CASSQGRGTYEQYF
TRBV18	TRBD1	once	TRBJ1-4	TGTGCCAGCTACGGGACAGGTAACGAAAAACTGTTTTTT	CASYGTGNEKLFF
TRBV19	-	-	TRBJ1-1	TGTGCCAGTAGTATAGGGCAACATTTAAGCAACACTGAAGCTTTCTTT	CASSIGQHLSNTEAFF